A selection of T cell receptor beta chains follows, all from one sample in a study of human T cells and chemical hapten exposure. One entry per CDR3 protein results from TCRdb running MiXCR on the RACE reads. The table shows 35,000 to 45,000 distinct CDR3 sequences, with more than 9% occurring only once. The source was whole blood, collected in connection with sensitization to the hapten diphenylcyclopropenone (DPC). These receptors all come from a woman aged 25 to 39 with alopecia areata. Some clones in this sample may be carry-over from other donors' samples. CDR3s include the opening cysteine and the closing phenylalanine or tryptophan. D genes are given only for firm matches. Clone size, where shown, is once, few, many, or a class for clones that have expanded.

>many|TRBJ1-1|17|NA|TRBV4-2
CASSHYRWEDLNTEAFF
TGTGCCAGCAGCCATTATCGTTGGGAGGATCTAAACACTGAAGCTTTCTTT
>many|TRBJ2-4|15|NA|TRBV6-2/TRBV6-3
CASSPRGGSKNIQYF
TGTGCCAGCAGTCCTCGCGGAGGGTCCAAAAACATTCAGTACTTC
>few|TRBJ1-2|14|NA|TRBV20-1
CSATRFTQNYGYTF
TGCAGTGCCACACGTTTCACCCAAAACTATGGCTACACCTTC
>few|TRBJ2-6|15|NA|TRBV7-2
CASSPEVSGANVLTF
TGTGCCAGCAGCCCAGAGGTCTCTGGGGCCAACGTCCTGACTTTC
>few|TRBJ2-3|15|TRBD2|TRBV7-2
CASSLGTRGTDTQYF
TGTGCCAGCAGCTTAGGTACGCGGGGGACAGATACGCAGTATTTT
>NA|TRBJ1-2|15|NA|TRBV5-6
CASSLLDRMDYGYTF
TGTGCCAGCAGCTTGTTAGACAGAATGGACTATGGCTACACCTTC
>NA|TRBJ2-7|15|TRBD2|TRBV5-1
CASSLSGGIPYEQYF
TGCGCCAGCAGCTTGAGCGGGGGGATCCCCTACGAGCAGTACTTC
>many|TRBJ1-6|16|NA|TRBV5-1
CASSLDGGSSNSPLHF
TGCGCCAGCAGCTTGGACGGGGGTAGCTCTAATTCACCCCTCCACTTT
>few|TRBJ2-7|15|TRBD1|TRBV9
CASSPLGDSRHEQYF
TGTGCCAGCAGCCCCCTCGGGGACAGCCGCCACGAGCAGTACTTC
>few|TRBJ2-7|16|TRBD2|TRBV6-2/TRBV6-3
CASRIGLAGVSYEQYF
TGTGCCAGCAGGATCGGGCTAGCGGGAGTTTCCTACGAGCAGTACTTC
>few|TRBJ2-1|19|TRBD2|TRBV2
CASSGEGLAGGPAYNEQFF
TGTGCCAGCAGTGGTGAAGGACTAGCGGGGGGCCCCGCCTACAATGAGCAGTTCTTC
>NA|TRBJ2-3|16|TRBD2|TRBV6-5
CASSYSGRGGTDTQYF
TGTGCCAGCAGTTACTCGGGTCGGGGGGGTACAGATACGCAGTATTTT
>NA|TRBJ2-7|12|TRBD1|TRBV2
CASSSYRDRTYF
TGTGCCAGCTCCTCTTATCGGGACAGGACGTACTTC
>many|TRBJ2-1|15|NA|TRBV5-1
CASSLEFGSYNEQFF
TGCGCCAGCAGCTTGGAATTCGGCTCCTACAATGAGCAGTTCTTC
>many|TRBJ2-4|14|TRBD1|TRBV12-3/TRBV12-4
CASSQPGQKNIQYF
TGTGCCAGCAGCCAACCGGGACAGAAAAACATTCAGTACTTC
>NA|TRBJ2-5|13|TRBD2|TRBV29-1
CSVDRGGRETQYF
TGCAGCGTTGACCGGGGGGGGCGAGAGACCCAGTACTTC
>NA|TRBJ1-6|16|NA|TRBV6-6
CASSTRTTGYGSPLHF
TGTGCCAGCAGTACACGAACCACAGGGTACGGTTCACCCCTCCACTTT